Below, 30 T cell receptor beta chains from the same sample are listed, as sequenced in a study of blood T cell repertoires in COVID-19. Sequencing was performed with immunoSEQ multiplex PCR; in TCRdb, only in-frame clones are kept and a portion is missing. The sample comprises about 200,000 clones, under 85% of which are singletons, and 7.5% to 9% rests with the top ten. Sequenced sample: peripheral blood. The receptors here all came from a woman aged 80 or older with COVID-19, enrolled during active disease.

This clone was counted a few times. This chain connects TRBV6-5 to TRBJ2-2, with D perhaps matching TRBD2 (5 bases). V gave up 6 bases and J gave up 1 base, with 12 bases separating them. Germline CDR1 MNHEY, CDR2 SVGAGI. The CDR3 is 15 residues long. The CDR3 DNA follows: TGTGCCAGCAGGCCACCGGGAAAGAACACCGGGGAGCTGTTTTTT. Amino acid sequence: CASRPPGKNTGELFF.

The chain links TRBV27 to TRBJ2-1, with 15 bases identical to TRBD2. Germline CDR1 and CDR2: MNHEY and SMNVEV (reference sequence). V shed 5 bases and J 4 bases; nucleotides not matched to a gene: 12. The CDR3 sequence is 19 residues long. CDR3 in amino acids: CASSRQGLAGGLRYNEQFF. The CDR3 bases are TGTGCCAGCAGTCGCCAGGGACTAGCGGGAGGACTACGTTACAATGAGCAGTTCTTC.

This chain uses TRBV6-1 with TRBJ1-3; 7 bases are a match to TRBD1. This CDR3 spans 14 amino acids. Germline CDR1 and CDR2: MNHNS and SASEGT. V shed 3 bases, J shed 5 bases, and the junction held 4 bases outside the gene matches. The CDR3 DNA sequence: TGTGCCAGCAGTGAGCCACAGGGGAGAAACACCATATATTTT. It yields the protein CASSEPQGRNTIYF.

The V gene is TRBV3-1 (or the pseudogene TRBV3-2), the J gene TRBJ2-2; D ambiguous. The CDR3 loop spans 14 amino acids. Germline CDR1 and CDR2: LGHDT and YNNKEL (reference sequence). Trimming stripped 1 base from V and 5 bases from J, with 8 bases between. The CDR3 coding sequence is TGTGCCAGCAGCCAAGCCATAGCTACCGGGGAGCTGTTTTTT. Translated: CASSQAIATGELFF.

This chain links TRBV7-8 with TRBJ1-5, with D unclear. This CDR3 contains 13 residues. The V gene lost 7 bases and the J gene lost 0 bases, with 7 bases spanning the gap. Germline values: CDR1 SGHVS, CDR2 FQNEAQ. This chain's CDR3 is CASTPFSNQPQHF. CDR3 nucleotide sequence: TGTGCCAGCACCCCCTTTAGCAATCAGCCCCAGCATTTT.

Of note for this clone: Other DNA sequences in the sample encode the same CDR3. V usage is TRBV27 and J usage is TRBJ1-2, with 8 bases matching TRBD1. Germline CDR1 is MNHEY and CDR2 is SMNVEV (reference sequence). With V trimmed by 2 bases and J by 0 bases, 2 bases remained unmatched. This CDR3 has 15 residues. The CDR3 region has the DNA TGTGCCAGCAGTTTAGGACAGGGCGCTAACTATGGCTACACCTTC. Encoded protein: CASSLGQGANYGYTF.

This sequence joins TRBV5-8 and TRBJ1-5, with TRBD1 matching over 11 bases. Trimming cost V 4 bases and J 6 bases; bases outside gene matches: 6. The CDR3 totals 15 residues. Germline lookup yields CDR1 SGHTS and CDR2 YDEGEE. CDR3 residues: CASSLGQGEGQPQHF. The CDR3 DNA reads TGTGCCAGCAGCCTGGGACAGGGGGAGGGTCAGCCCCAGCATTTT. The complete variable domain, with remaining parts taken from reference TRBV5-8 and TRBJ1-5, reads EAGVTQSPTHLIKTRGQQATLRCSPISGHTSVYWYQQALGLGLQFLLWYDEGEERNRGNFPPRFSGRQFPNYSSELNVNALELEDSALYLCASSLGQGEGQPQHFGDGTRLSIL.

This clone was seen a few times. The chain employs TRBV18 and TRBJ2-2; TRBD1 matches 7 bases. The trim removed 4 bases at V and 0 bases at J, leaving 2 bases unmatched. CDR3 length equals 15 residues. The germline V gene has CDR1 KGHSH and CDR2 LQKENI. The CDR3 sequence is CASSLDRANTGELFF. Here the CDR3 DNA reads TGTGCCAGCTCACTAGACAGGGCGAACACCGGGGAGCTGTTTTTT.

V usage is TRBV11-2 and J usage is TRBJ2-5, with D maybe TRBD2 (5 bases). V lost 1 base and J 7 bases, leaving 13 bases between the germline ends. There are 14 residues in the CDR3. Germline values: CDR1 SGHAT, CDR2 FQNNGV. CDR3 bases: TGTGCCAGCAGCTTAGGGGCAGGAGGACGGACCCAGTACTTC. This translates into CASSLGAGGRTQYF.

The chain joins TRBV2 to TRBJ1-1; 8 nucleotides line up with TRBD1. Looked up from germline, CDR1 is SNHLY and CDR2 is FYNNEI. Trimming cost V 6 bases and J 4 bases; bases outside gene matches: 7. The CDR3 has 14 residues. CDR3 in amino acids: CASRYDRGRTEAFF. The CDR3 nucleotides read TGTGCCAGCAGATATGACAGGGGTCGCACTGAAGCTTTCTTT.

This clone showed up just a few times. The chain joins TRBV28 to TRBJ1-2, with 8 nucleotides matching TRBD1. Per the germline V gene, CDR1 is MDHEN and CDR2 is SYDVKM. Germline trimming cut 6 bases from V and 6 bases from J; bases unmatched to any gene: 6. CDR3 length: 13 residues. The CDR3 is CASSKLDRDGYTF. The CDR3 nucleotides are TGTGCCAGCAGCAAGCTGGACAGGGATGGCTACACCTTC.

V usage is TRBV5-1 and J usage is TRBJ2-3, with D unresolved. The CDR3 length is 12 residues. Germline CDR1 reads SGHRS; CDR2 reads YFSETQ. The V gene lost 6 bases and the J gene lost 0 bases, with 5 bases spanning the gap. The DNA for the CDR3 is TGCGCCAGCATCGGGAGCACAGATACGCAGTATTTT. Amino acids: CASIGSTDTQYF.

This chain uses TRBV2 with TRBJ1-3; D not resolved. Germline CDR1 and CDR2: SNHLY and FYNNEI. Trimming took off 1 base at V and 1 base at J, with 5 bases between the two ends. The length of the CDR3 is 14 residues. CDR3 DNA sequence: TGTGCCAGCAGTGAAGGTATTTCTGGAAACACCATATATTTT. It codes for CASSEGISGNTIYF.

This rearrangement joins TRBV6-5 to TRBJ2-2; D is ambiguous. V was pared by 0 bases and J by 4 bases, with 12 bases between. Germline lookup yields CDR1 MNHEY and CDR2 SVGAGI. The CDR3 consists of 16 residues. The CDR3 loop reads CASSYSWASSTGELFF. CDR3 bases: TGTGCCAGCAGTTACTCTTGGGCTTCCAGCACCGGGGAGCTGTTTTTT.

In this sample, this clone turned up once. The rearrangement links TRBV28 to TRBJ2-1; D call uncertain. The CDR3 loop spans 16 amino acids. V dropped 1 base and J dropped 0 bases, with 10 bases sitting between them. Looked up from germline, CDR1 is MDHEN and CDR2 is SYDVKM. The CDR3 sequence: CASSLSVRDSYNEQFF. CDR3 DNA sequence: TGTGCCAGCAGTTTATCTGTGCGAGACTCCTACAATGAGCAGTTCTTC.

This clone was picked up a small number of times. This chain uses TRBV6-6 with TRBJ2-3, with a possible D match to TRBD1 (6 bases). V was trimmed by 6 bases and J by 1 base, leaving 17 bases between them. This CDR3 is built from 16 residues. Per the germline V gene, CDR1 is MNHNY and CDR2 is SVGAGI (reference sequence). DNA for the CDR3: TGTGCCAGCAGCTTCCTTCAGGGGAGCGGCACAGATACGCAGTATTTT. Its protein is CASSFLQGSGTDTQYF.

This chain links TRBV27 with TRBJ2-4; D uncertain. The germline CDR1 and CDR2 sequences are MNHEY and SMNVEV (reference sequence). The CDR3 sequence is 14 residues long. With 5 bases removed from V and 6 bases from J, the gap between germline ends came to 14 bases. CDR3 protein: CASSSPVGANIQYF. CDR3 coding DNA: TGTGCCAGCAGTAGCCCAGTGGGCGCAAACATTCAGTACTTC.

The chain is built from TRBV28 and TRBJ2-3; 8 bases agree with TRBD2. CDR3 length: 15 amino acids. V was pared by 5 bases and J by 4 bases, with 8 bases of the junction left unmatched. The germline V gene has CDR1 MDHEN and CDR2 SYDVKM. The CDR3 region is CASSPPGGRPDTQYF. In DNA form, the CDR3 reads TGTGCCAGCAGTCCACCGGGGGGGCGCCCAGATACGCAGTATTTT.

This clone is a singleton in its sample. The chain combines TRBV18 with TRBJ2-7; TRBD1 aligns across 7 bases. The V segment lost 2 bases and the J segment 2 bases; nucleotides outside the gene matches: 6. CDR3 length equals 15 residues. Germline V gene lookup returns CDR1 KGHSH and CDR2 LQKENI. CDR3 sequence: CASSPNLGQTYEQYF. As DNA, the CDR3 is TGTGCCAGCTCACCAAATCTGGGACAGACCTACGAGCAGTACTTC.

The rearrangement uses TRBV11-3 and TRBJ2-1, with 13 bases fitting TRBD2. The CDR3 is 14 amino acids. Germline assignment: CDR1 SGHNT and CDR2 YENEEA. J was trimmed by 7 bases and V by 4 bases; bases with no gene match: 1. Written as DNA, the CDR3 is TGTGCCAGCAGCTCGGGACTAGCGGGAAATGAGCAGTTCTTC. Protein product: CASSSGLAGNEQFF.

DNA of the CDR3: TGTGCCAGCAGTCCTGAGACAGGGGGCCTATCTAATGAAAAACTGTTTTTT. This codes for CASSPETGGLSNEKLFF. V and J are TRBV6-6 and TRBJ1-4; TRBD1 agrees at 10 bases. This CDR3 has 17 amino acids. Trimming at V came to 5 bases and at J to 3 bases, leaving 9 bases not matched to a gene. Germline CDR1 reads MNHNY; CDR2 reads SVGAGI (reference sequence).

This rearrangement joins TRBV28 to TRBJ1-2; no reliable D call. Per germline, CDR1 MDHEN and CDR2 SYDVKM. Trimming took off 5 bases at V and 3 bases at J, with 16 bases between the two ends. The CDR3 spans 15 residues. DNA for the CDR3: TGTGCCAGCAGTGTCGTGGCCCTCGGGGACTATGGCTACACCTTC. The encoded protein is CASSVVALGDYGYTF.

The V gene is TRBV5-1, the J gene TRBJ1-1; D call uncertain. The germline V gene encodes CDR1 SGHRS and CDR2 YFSETQ. V lost 6 bases, J lost 1 base, and 13 bases lay in between. The CDR3 extends over 14 amino acids. CDR3 amino acids: CASTANPGNTEAFF. The CDR3 DNA sequence: TGCGCCAGCACCGCGAACCCTGGGAACACTGAAGCTTTCTTT.

A remark on this clone: One junction end does not reproduce the germline sequence, and a read error may be involved. This chain links TRBV7-9 with TRBJ1-6, with D perhaps TRBD1 (5 bases). Per the germline V gene, CDR1 is SEHNR and CDR2 is FQNEAQ (reference sequence). The CDR3 is 11 amino acids. The DNA of the CDR3 is TGTGCCAGCAGCTTAGGGGACTCTTGGGGCTTT. This codes for CASSLGDSWGF.

This clone was detected a few times. The chain combines TRBV3-1 (or the pseudogene TRBV3-2) with TRBJ1-2; tentatively, D is TRBD1 (6 bases). This CDR3 comprises 13 residues. Germline V gene data show CDR1 as LGHDT and CDR2 as YNNKEL (reference sequence). Trimming pared 4 bases from V and 8 bases from J, leaving 14 bases between. The CDR3 nucleotides are TGTGCCAGCAGCCGGGAGGGGGGAAGGGGCTACACCTTC. It encodes CASSREGGRGYTF.

V usage is TRBV3-1 (or the pseudogene TRBV3-2) and J usage is TRBJ1-2; D is ambiguous. Germline CDR1 reads LGHDT; CDR2 reads YNNKEL (reference sequence). The CDR3 length is 14 residues. V was trimmed by 1 base and J by 5 bases, leaving 11 bases between them. Here the CDR3 reads CASSQGAGSYGYTF. The CDR3 DNA sequence: TGTGCCAGCAGCCAAGGGGCGGGGTCTTATGGCTACACCTTC.

This clone was seen a single time. This sequence joins TRBV29-1 and TRBJ2-7; 11 nucleotides agree with TRBD2. V dropped 6 bases and J dropped 1; count of bases not matched to a gene: 2. CDR1 SQVTM and CDR2 ANQGSEA come from the germline V gene. The CDR3 is 13 residues long. The CDR3 sequence: CSVRTSGSYEQYF. CDR3 nucleotide sequence: TGCAGCGTAAGGACTAGCGGGTCCTACGAGCAGTACTTC.

This clone was counted between two and nine times. J is TRBJ1-2 and V is TRBV13; TRBD1 matches 8 bases. Germline loops: CDR1 PRHDT, CDR2 FYEKMQ (reference sequence). Unmatched junction bases numbered 7, after V lost 2 bases and J lost 8 bases. The CDR3 is 14 residues long. The CDR3 region has the DNA TGTGCCAGCAGCTTACAGGGGGCAGGGGGAGGCTACACCTTC. Its protein is CASSLQGAGGGYTF.

This sequence joins TRBV19 and TRBJ1-1; a weak D match, TRBD1 (6 bases). The CDR3 covers 13 residues. Germline CDR1 is LNHDA and CDR2 is SQIVND (reference sequence). Trimming pared 3 bases from V and 5 bases from J, leaving 10 bases between. The DNA of the CDR3 is TGTGCCAGTAGTATTGGGGGCGGGACTGAAGCTTTCTTT. Encoded protein: CASSIGGGTEAFF.

The chain has TRBV5-1 and TRBJ1-2; a weak D match, TRBD1 (5 bases). This CDR3 contains 13 residues. CDR1 and CDR2 (germline): SGHRS, YFSETQ. Trimming removed 4 bases at V and 4 bases at J, with 11 bases between. CDR3 amino acids: CASSQTALYGYTF. The CDR3 DNA is TGCGCCAGCAGCCAGACAGCCCTCTATGGCTACACCTTC.